These 10 T cell receptor beta chains came from one sample sequenced in a study of T-cell memory formation after mild COVID-19. TCRdb reanalysed the 5' RACE reads using MiXCR and keeps one entry per CDR3 protein. The sample has 92,000 or so distinct CDR3 sequences, about 15% seen once. Sequences were obtained from PBMCs or a T cell subset sorted from them (not recorded which). These receptors were collected from a young man who had mild COVID-19 (a few samples of this study predate the infection). Cell type and time point are not known.

This clonotype has more than one count but fewer than ten. The chain recombines TRBV5-6 with TRBJ2-4; D is unresolved. Per the germline V gene, CDR1 is SGHDT and CDR2 is YYEEEE. The CDR3 spans 13 residues. The germline V and J ends were trimmed by 2 bases and 7 bases, with 10 bases remaining between them. This CDR3 reads CASSFPGRNIQYF. Written as DNA, the CDR3 is TGTGCCAGCAGCTTTCCAGGACGGAACATTCAGTACTTC.

This clonotype has only a few counts. J is TRBJ2-1 and V is TRBV6-6; D gene unclear. The CDR3 contains 13 residues. V dropped 5 bases and J dropped 8 bases, with 13 bases sitting between them. Germline loops: CDR1 MNHNY, CDR2 SVGAGI (reference sequence). The CDR3 nucleotides are TGTGCCAGCAGTATTTCGCAAGGCGATGAGCAGTTCTTC. As protein: CASSISQGDEQFF.

The chain joins TRBV18 to TRBJ1-4, with D tentatively TRBD1 (5 bases). With 11 bases removed from V and 5 bases from J, the gap between germline ends came to 18 bases. CDR3 length: 14 residues. In germline, CDR1 is KGHSH, CDR2 LQKENI. The CDR3 DNA is TGTGCCCCCATAGCGGGACGCCGAAATGAAAAACTGTTTTTT. The encoded protein is CAPIAGRRNEKLFF.

This sequence joins TRBV27 and TRBJ1-1, with D possibly being TRBD1 (6 bases). Germline V CDR1 and CDR2: MNHEY, SMNVEV (reference sequence). This CDR3 spans 14 amino acids. V lost 4 bases, J lost 7 bases, and 16 bases lay in between. CDR3 region: CASSYSLGALEAFF. CDR3 coding DNA: TGTGCCAGCAGTTACTCTTTGGGGGCCCTTGAAGCTTTCTTT.

This clonotype was found a few times. The CDR3 DNA sequence: TGTGCCAGCAGCCTCCCAACAGGGGGCTCTGGGGCCAACGTCCTGACTTTC. Translated, it gives CASSLPTGGSGANVLTF. This chain connects TRBV7-9 to TRBJ2-6; 8 nucleotides agree with TRBD1. Losses at the gene ends were 5 bases for V and 0 bases for J; bases not matched to a gene: 6. Germline CDR1 is SEHNR and CDR2 is FQNEAQ (reference sequence). This CDR3 is 17 amino acids long.

This chain uses TRBV6-2 or TRBV6-3 with TRBJ1-5; 9 bases fit TRBD1. The CDR3 extends over 16 amino acids. Germline CDR1 and CDR2: MNHEY and SVGEGT. The V and J ends lost 6 bases and 1 base, in that order; junction bases with no gene match: 7. CDR3 region: CASSSDRGLSNQPQHF. DNA for the CDR3: TGTGCCAGCAGCTCGGACAGGGGACTCAGCAATCAGCCCCAGCATTTT.

The chain combines TRBV4-2 with TRBJ2-1; D gene uncertain. Deletions cut 3 bases from V and 7 bases from J, with 4 bases between. This CDR3 comprises 11 residues. CDR1 is LGHNA, CDR2 YNFKEQ, per germline. Here the CDR3 DNA reads TGTGCCAGCAGCCAGAGTAATGAGCAGTTCTTC. It codes for CASSQSNEQFF.

This rearrangement joins TRBV2 to TRBJ2-7; perhaps D is TRBD1 or TRBD2 (5 bases each). CDR1 SNHLY and CDR2 FYNNEI come from the germline V gene. There are 13 residues in the CDR3. Trimming took 6 bases from V and 4 from J, leaving 13 bases between them. The CDR3 region has the DNA TGTGCCAGCAGGGGGACGGACCGTTACGAGCAGTACTTC. It codes for CASRGTDRYEQYF.

The chain links TRBV20-1 to TRBJ2-1; D is undetermined. V shed 0 bases and J shed 6 bases, with 15 bases lying between them. Looked up from germline, CDR1 is DFQATT and CDR2 is SNEGSKA (reference sequence). The CDR3 is 15 residues long. Here the CDR3 reads CSARETMTPINEQFF. The CDR3 nucleotides are TGCAGTGCTAGAGAGACAATGACCCCCATCAATGAGCAGTTCTTC.

The chain combines TRBV7-9 with TRBJ1-1; the D gene is possibly TRBD1 (5 bases). Per germline, CDR1 SEHNR and CDR2 FQNEAQ (reference sequence). The CDR3 length is 13 residues. Trimming stripped 5 bases from V and 0 bases from J, with 7 bases between. CDR3 sequence reads: CASSGTVNTEAFF. In nucleotides, the CDR3 is TGTGCCAGCAGCGGGACGGTGAACACTGAAGCTTTCTTT.